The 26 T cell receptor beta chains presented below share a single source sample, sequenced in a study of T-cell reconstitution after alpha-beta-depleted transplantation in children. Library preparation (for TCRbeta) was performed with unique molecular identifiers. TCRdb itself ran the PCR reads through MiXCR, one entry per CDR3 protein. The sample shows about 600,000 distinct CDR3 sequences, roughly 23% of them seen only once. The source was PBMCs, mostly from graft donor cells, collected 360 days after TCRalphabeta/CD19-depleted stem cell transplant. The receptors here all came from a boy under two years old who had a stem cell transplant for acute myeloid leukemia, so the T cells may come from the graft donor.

The chain's CDR3 is CSAIRTSGGAWEQFF. CDR3 in DNA: TGCAGTGCTATCAGGACTAGCGGGGGGGCCTGGGAGCAGTTCTTC. This chain uses TRBV20-1 with TRBJ2-1; 15 bases align to TRBD2. CDR1 and CDR2 (germline): DFQATT, SNEGSKA (reference sequence). CDR3 length: 15 residues. V lost 4 bases and J lost 10; bases outside the gene matches: 8.

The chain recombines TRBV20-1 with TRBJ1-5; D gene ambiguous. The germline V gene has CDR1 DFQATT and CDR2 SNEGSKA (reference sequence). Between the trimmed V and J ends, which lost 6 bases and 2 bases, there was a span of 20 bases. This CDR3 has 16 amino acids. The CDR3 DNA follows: TGCAGTGCGTCCCGGCGCCGGTTGACGGGCAATCAGCCCCAGCATTTT. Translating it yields CSASRRRLTGNQPQHF.

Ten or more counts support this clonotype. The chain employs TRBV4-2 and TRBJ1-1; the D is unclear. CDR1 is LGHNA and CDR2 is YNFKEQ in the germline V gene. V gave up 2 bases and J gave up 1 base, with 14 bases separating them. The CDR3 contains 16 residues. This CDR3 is CASSQRYRTANTEAFF. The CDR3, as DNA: TGTGCCAGCAGCCAAAGGTACAGAACGGCGAACACTGAAGCTTTCTTT.

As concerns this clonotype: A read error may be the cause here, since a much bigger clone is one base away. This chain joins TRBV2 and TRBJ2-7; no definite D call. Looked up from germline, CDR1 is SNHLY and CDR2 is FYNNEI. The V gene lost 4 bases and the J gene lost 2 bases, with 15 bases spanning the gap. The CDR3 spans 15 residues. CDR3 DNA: TGTGCCAGCAGTGCTTCGAAGCTAAAGACCTACGAGCAGTACTTC. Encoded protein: CASSASKLKTYEQYF.

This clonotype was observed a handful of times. The chain's CDR3 is CSVETGTSEETQYF. For the CDR3, the DNA is TGCAGCGTTGAAACCGGGACTAGCGAGGAGACCCAGTACTTC. The chain couples TRBV29-1 to TRBJ2-5; TRBD2 agrees at 10 bases. Losses at the gene ends were 2 bases for V and 5 bases for J; bases not matched to a gene: 5. This CDR3 region has 14 residues. CDR1 is SQVTM, CDR2 ANQGSEA, per germline.

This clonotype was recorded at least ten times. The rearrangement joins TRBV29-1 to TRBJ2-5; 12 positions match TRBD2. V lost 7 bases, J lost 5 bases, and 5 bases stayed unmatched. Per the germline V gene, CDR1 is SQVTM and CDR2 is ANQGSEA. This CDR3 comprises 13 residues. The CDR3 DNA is TGCAGCGCCCCTACTAGCGGGGGGGAGACCCAGTACTTC. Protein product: CSAPTSGGETQYF. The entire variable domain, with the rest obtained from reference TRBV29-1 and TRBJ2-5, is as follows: SAVISQKPSRDICQRGTSLTIQCQVDSQVTMMFWYRQQPGQSLTLIATANQGSEATYESGFVIDKFPISRPNLTFSTLTVSNMSPEDSSIYLCSAPTSGGETQYFGPGTRLLVL.

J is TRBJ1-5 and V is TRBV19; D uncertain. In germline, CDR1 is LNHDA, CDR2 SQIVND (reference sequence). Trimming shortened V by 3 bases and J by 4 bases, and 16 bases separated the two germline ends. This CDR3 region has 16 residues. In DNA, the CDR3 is TGTGCCAGTAGTATGAGGATCGGGATGGGAAATCAGCCCCAGCATTTT. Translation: CASSMRIGMGNQPQHF.

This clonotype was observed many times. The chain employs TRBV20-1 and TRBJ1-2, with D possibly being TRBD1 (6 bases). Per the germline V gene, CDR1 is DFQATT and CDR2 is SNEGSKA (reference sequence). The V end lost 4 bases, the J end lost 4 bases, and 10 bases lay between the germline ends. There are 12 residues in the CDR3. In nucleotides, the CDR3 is TGCAGTGCTAAGACAGGCGGCTATGGCTACACCTTC. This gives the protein CSAKTGGYGYTF.

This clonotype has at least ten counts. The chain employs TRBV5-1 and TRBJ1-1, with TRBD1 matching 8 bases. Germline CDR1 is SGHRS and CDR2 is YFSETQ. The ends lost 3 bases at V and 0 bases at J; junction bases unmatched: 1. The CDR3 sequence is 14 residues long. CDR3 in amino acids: CASSWGQVNTEAFF. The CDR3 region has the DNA TGCGCCAGCAGCTGGGGACAGGTGAACACTGAAGCTTTCTTT.

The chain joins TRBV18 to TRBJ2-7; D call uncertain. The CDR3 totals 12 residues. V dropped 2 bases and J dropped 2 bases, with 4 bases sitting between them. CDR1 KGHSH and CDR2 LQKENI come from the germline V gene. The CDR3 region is CASSPETYEQYF. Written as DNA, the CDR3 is TGTGCCAGCTCACCAGAAACCTACGAGCAGTACTTC.

The CDR3 protein is CASSLGRSVSSYNEQFF. In DNA form, the CDR3 reads TGTGCCAGCAGCTTAGGGCGCTCGGTGAGCTCCTACAATGAGCAGTTCTTC. This sequence joins TRBV7-8 and TRBJ2-1, with D hard to call. The CDR3 length is 17 residues. Germline assignment: CDR1 SGHVS and CDR2 FQNEAQ. Trimming pared 1 base from V and 0 bases from J, leaving 13 bases between.

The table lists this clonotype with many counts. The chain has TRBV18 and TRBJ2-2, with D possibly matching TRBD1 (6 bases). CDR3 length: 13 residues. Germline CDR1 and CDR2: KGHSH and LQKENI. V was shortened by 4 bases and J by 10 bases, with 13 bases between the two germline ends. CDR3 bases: TGTGCCAGCTCACTAGGACAGTCCGTGGAGCTGTTTTTT. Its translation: CASSLGQSVELFF.

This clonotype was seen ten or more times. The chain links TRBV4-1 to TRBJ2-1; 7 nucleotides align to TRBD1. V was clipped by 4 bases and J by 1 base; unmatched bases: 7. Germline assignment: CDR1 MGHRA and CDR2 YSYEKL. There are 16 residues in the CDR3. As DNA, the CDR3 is TGCGCCAGCAGCCTTGAGGGGGCGAGGTCCTACAATGAGCAGTTCTTC. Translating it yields CASSLEGARSYNEQFF.

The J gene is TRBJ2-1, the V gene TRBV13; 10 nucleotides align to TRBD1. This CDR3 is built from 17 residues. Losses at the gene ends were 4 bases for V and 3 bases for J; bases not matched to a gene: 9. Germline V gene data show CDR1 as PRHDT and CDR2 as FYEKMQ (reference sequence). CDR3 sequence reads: CASSWVGGTGDYNEQFF. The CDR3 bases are TGTGCCAGCAGCTGGGTAGGAGGGACAGGGGACTACAATGAGCAGTTCTTC.

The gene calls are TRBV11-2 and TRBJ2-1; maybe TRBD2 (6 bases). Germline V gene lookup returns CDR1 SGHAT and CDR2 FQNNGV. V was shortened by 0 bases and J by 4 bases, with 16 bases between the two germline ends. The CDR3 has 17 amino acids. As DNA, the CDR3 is TGTGCCAGCAGCTTAGATCCCGGCCTAGCGAGATACAATGAGCAGTTCTTC. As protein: CASSLDPGLARYNEQFF.

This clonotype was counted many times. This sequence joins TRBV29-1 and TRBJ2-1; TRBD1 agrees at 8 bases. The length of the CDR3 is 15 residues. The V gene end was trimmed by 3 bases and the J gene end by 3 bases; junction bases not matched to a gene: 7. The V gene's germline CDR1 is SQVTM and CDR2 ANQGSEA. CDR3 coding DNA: TGCAGCGTTGACGTCAGGACAGGGTACTACAATGAGCAGTTCTTC. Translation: CSVDVRTGYYNEQFF.

CDR3 in amino acids: CASSVGAGVNNEQFF. The CDR3 DNA is TGTGCCAGCAGCGTAGGAGCGGGGGTAAACAATGAGCAGTTCTTC. The rearrangement links TRBV9 to TRBJ2-1; 8 positions match TRBD2. Trimming removed 0 bases from V and 5 bases from J; junction bases left unmatched: 4. Looked up from germline, CDR1 is SGDLS and CDR2 is YYNGEE. CDR3 length equals 15 residues.

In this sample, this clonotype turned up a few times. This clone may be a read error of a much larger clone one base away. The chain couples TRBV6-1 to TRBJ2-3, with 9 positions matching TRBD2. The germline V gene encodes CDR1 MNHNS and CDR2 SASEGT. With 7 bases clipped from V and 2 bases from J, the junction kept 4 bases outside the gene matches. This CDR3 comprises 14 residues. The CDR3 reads CASTLAGDTDTQYF. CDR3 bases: TGTGCCAGCACCTTAGCGGGGGACACAGATACGCAGTATTTT.

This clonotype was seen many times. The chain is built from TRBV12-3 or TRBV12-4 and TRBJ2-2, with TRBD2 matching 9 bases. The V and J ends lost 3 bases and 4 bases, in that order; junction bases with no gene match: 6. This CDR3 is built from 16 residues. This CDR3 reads CASSLPGLALTGELFF. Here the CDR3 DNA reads TGTGCCAGCAGTTTGCCGGGACTAGCACTCACCGGGGAGCTGTTTTTT.

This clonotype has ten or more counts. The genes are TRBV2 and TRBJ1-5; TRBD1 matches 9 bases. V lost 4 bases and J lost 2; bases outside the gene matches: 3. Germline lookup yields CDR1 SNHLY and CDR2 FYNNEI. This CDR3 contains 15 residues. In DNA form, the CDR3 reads TGTGCCAGCAGTGGGGACAGGGCTGGCAATCAGCCCCAGCATTTT. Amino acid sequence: CASSGDRAGNQPQHF.

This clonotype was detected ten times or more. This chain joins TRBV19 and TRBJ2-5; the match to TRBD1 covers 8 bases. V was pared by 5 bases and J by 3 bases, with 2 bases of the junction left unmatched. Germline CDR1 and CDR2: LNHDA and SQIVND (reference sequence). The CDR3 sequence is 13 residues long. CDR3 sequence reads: CASSSTGEETQYF. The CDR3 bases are TGTGCCAGTAGTTCGACAGGGGAAGAGACCCAGTACTTC. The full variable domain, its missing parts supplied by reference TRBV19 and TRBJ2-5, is DGGITQSPKYLFRKEGQNVTLSCEQNLNHDAMYWYRQDPGQGLRLIYYSQIVNDFQKGDIAEGYSVSREKKESFPLTVTSAQKNPTAFYLCASSSTGEETQYFGPGTRLLVL.

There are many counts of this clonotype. The DNA for the CDR3 is TGTGCCAGCCGGCTCCGTACAGGCCAGGGAAACAATCAGCCCCAGCATTTT. This gives the protein CASRLRTGQGNNQPQHF. The chain combines TRBV12-3 or TRBV12-4 with TRBJ1-5, with D possibly TRBD1 on 5 matching bases. This CDR3 comprises 17 residues. V lost 8 bases to trimming and J lost 3 bases, with 23 bases between them.

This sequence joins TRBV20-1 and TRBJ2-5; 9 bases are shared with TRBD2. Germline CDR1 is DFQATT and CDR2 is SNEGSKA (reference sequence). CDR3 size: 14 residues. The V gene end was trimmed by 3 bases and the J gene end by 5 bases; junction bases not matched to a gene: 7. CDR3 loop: CSARFLAGLETQYF. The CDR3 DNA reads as TGCAGTGCTAGGTTTCTAGCGGGGTTGGAGACCCAGTACTTC.

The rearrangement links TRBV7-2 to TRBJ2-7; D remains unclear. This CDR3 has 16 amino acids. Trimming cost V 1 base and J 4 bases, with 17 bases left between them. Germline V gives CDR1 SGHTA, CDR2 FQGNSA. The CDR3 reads CASSLVGRPLGYEQYF. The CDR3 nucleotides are TGTGCCAGCAGCTTAGTCGGAAGGCCACTGGGGTACGAGCAGTACTTC.

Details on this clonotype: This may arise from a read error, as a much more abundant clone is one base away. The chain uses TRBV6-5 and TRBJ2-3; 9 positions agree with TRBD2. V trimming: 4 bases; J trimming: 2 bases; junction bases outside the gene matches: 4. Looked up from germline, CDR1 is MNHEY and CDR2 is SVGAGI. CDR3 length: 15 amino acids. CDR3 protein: CASSSRGGVTDTQYF. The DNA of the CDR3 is TGTGCCAGCAGTTCGCGGGGGGGAGTCACAGATACGCAGTATTTT.

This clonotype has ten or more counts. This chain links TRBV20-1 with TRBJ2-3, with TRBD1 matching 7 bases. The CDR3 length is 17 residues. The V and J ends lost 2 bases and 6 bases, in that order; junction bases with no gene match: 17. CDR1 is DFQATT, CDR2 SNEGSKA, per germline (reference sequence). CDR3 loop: CSARSPSGDRALDTQYF. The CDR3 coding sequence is TGCAGTGCTAGATCCCCCTCCGGCGACAGGGCCCTCGATACGCAGTATTTT.